This T cell receptor beta chain was recorded in a study of OX40 agonist ivuxolimab in advanced cancers. Study-wide background: Prior anti-PD-1, anti-PD-L1 or anti-CTLA-4 therapy did not bar entry, and 30% to 40% had some.

On this clone itself: As yet, its antigen is unknown.

The table came from immunoSEQ multiplex PCR; TCRdb's copy has only in-frame clones and leaves some out. Of 89,000 or so clones listed, about 90% are singletons. V was cut by 1 base and J by 2 bases, with 3 bases left in between. Germline V gives CDR1 LNHDA, CDR2 SQIVND (reference sequence). The CDR3 loop spans 13 amino acids. The study, taken as a whole, reports: There were also nonresponders showing low normalized T-cell clonal expansion.

Exclusion applied to patients with autoimmune disease history or systemic immunosuppression. The sequence was collected from an adult with an advanced solid tumor such as melanoma, head and neck, liver or kidney cancer. The genes are TRBV19 and TRBJ2-1; D unresolved. The material sequenced was CD4+ or CD8+ T cells sorted from blood, taken in a trial of the OX40 agonist ivuxolimab. The CDR3 nucleotides read TGTGCCAGTAGTATAGCCCCCTACAATGAGCAGTTCTTC. It yields the protein CASSIAPYNEQFF.